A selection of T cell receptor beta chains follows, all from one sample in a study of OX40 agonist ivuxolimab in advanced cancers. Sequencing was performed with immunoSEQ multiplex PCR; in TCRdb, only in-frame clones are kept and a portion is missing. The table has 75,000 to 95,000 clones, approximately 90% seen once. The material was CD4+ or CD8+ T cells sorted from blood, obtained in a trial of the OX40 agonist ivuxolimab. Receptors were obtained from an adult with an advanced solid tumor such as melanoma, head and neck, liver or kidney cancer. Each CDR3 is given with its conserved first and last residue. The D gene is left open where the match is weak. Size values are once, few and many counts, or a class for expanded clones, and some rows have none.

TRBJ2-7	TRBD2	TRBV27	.	CASSFGTSGYEQYF	TGTGCCAGCAGTTTCGGGACTAGCGGATACGAGCAGTACTTC
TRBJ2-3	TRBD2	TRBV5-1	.	CASSLEAVPSGNTQYF	TGCGCCAGCAGCTTGGAGGCCGTGCCTAGCGGAAATACGCAGTATTTT
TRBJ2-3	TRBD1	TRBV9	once	CASSVGGQGFSTDTQYF	TGTGCCAGCAGCGTAGGAGGACAGGGATTCTCCACAGATACGCAGTATTTT
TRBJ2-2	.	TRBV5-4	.	CASEGVRGELFF	TGTGCCAGTGAGGGGGTGCGAGGGGAGCTGTTTTTT
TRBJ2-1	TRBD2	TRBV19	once	CASSHSGTPSYNEQFF	TGTGCCAGCTCTCATAGCGGGACTCCCTCCTACAATGAGCAGTTCTTC
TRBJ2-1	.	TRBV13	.	CASSLRGFEQFF	TGTGCCAGCAGCTTAAGAGGATTCGAGCAGTTCTTC
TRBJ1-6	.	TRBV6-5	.	CASSYSQEGSPLHF	TGTGCCAGCAGTTACTCACAGGAAGGTTCACCCCTCCACTTT
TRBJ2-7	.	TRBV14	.	CASTPPGGGEQYF	TGTGCCAGCACCCCACCCGGGGGCGGCGAGCAGTACTTC
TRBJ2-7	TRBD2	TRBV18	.	CASSPTSGTYEQYF	TGTGCCAGCTCACCAACTAGCGGGACCTACGAGCAGTACTTC
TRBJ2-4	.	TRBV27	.	CASREVSPADIQYF	TGTGCCAGCAGGGAGGTCAGTCCAGCGGACATTCAGTACTTC
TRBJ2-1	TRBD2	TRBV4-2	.	CASSQDGGAKFF	TGTGCCAGCAGCCAAGACGGGGGGGCCAAGTTCTTC
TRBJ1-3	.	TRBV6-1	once	CASSELRSRGNTIYF	TGTGCCAGCAGTGAACTCAGGTCGCGGGGAAACACCATATATTTT
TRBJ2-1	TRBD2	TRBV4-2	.	CASSQDPTSGEANEQFF	TGTGCCAGCAGCCAAGATCCGACTAGCGGGGAAGCCAATGAGCAGTTCTTC
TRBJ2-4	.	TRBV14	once	CASSQARAHIQYF	TGTGCCAGCAGCCAAGCCAGGGCCCACATTCAGTACTTC
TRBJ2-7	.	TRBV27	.	CASSSPSQGITYEQYF	TGTGCCAGCAGTTCCCCCTCCCAGGGGATTACCTACGAGCAGTACTTC
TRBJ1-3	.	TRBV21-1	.	CASIQGAPGNTIYF	TGTGCCAGCATCCAGGGGGCCCCGGGAAACACCATATATTTT